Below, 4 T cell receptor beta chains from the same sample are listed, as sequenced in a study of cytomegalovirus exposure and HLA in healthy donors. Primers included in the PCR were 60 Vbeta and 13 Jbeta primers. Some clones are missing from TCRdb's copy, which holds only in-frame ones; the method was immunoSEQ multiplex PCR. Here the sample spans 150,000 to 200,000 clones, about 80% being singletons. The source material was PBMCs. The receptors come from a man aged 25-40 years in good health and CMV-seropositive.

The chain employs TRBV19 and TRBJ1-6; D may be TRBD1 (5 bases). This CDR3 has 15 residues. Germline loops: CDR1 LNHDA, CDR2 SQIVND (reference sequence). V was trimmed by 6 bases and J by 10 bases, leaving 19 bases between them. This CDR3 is CASRLYGQLDSPLHF. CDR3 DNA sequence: TGTGCCAGTAGACTTTATGGACAACTCGACTCACCCCTCCACTTT. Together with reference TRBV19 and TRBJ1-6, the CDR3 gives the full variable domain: DGGITQSPKYLFRKEGQNVTLSCEQNLNHDAMYWYRQDPGQGLRLIYYSQIVNDFQKGDIAEGYSVSREKKESFPLTVTSAQKNPTAFYLCASRLYGQLDSPLHFGNGTRLTVT.

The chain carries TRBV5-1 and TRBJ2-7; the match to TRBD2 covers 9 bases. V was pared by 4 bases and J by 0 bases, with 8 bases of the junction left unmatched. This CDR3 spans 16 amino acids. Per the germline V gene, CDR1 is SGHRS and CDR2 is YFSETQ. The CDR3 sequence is CASSLRTSAGSYEQYF. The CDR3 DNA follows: TGCGCCAGCAGCCTACGGACTAGCGCCGGCTCCTACGAGCAGTACTTC. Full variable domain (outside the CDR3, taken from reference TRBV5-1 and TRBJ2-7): KAGVTQTPRYLIKTRGQQVTLSCSPISGHRSVSWYQQTPGQGLQFLFEYFSETQRNKGNFPGRFSGRQFSNSRSEMNVSTLELGDSALYLCASSLRTSAGSYEQYFGPGTRLTVT.

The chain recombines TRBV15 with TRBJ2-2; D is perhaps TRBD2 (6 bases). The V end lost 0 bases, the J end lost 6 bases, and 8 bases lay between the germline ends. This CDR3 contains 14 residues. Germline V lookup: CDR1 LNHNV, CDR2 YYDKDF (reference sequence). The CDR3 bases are TGTGCCACCAGCAGAGATTGGGAGGCCGGGGAGCTGTTTTTT. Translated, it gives CATSRDWEAGELFF.

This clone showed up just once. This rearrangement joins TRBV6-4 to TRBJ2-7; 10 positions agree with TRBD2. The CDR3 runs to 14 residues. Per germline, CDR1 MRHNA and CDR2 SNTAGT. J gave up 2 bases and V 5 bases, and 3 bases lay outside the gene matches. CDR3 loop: CASSLSGRAYEQYF. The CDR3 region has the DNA TGTGCCAGCAGTCTCAGCGGGAGGGCCTACGAGCAGTACTTC.